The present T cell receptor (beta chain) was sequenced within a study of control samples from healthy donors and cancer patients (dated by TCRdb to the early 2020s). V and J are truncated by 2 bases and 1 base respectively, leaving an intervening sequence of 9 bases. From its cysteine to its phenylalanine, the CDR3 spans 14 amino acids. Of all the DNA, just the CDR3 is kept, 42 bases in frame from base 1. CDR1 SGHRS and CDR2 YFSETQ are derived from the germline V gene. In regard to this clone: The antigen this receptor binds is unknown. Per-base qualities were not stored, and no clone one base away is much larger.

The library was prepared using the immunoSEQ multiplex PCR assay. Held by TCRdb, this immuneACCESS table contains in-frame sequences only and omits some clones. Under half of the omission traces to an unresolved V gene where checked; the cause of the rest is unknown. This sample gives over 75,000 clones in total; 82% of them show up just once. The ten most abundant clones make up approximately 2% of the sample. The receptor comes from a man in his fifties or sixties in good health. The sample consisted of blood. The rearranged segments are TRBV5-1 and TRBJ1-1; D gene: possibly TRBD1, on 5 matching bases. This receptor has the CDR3 CASSFGQGNTEAFF. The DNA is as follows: TGCGCCAGCAGCTTTGGGCAGGGGAACACTGAAGCTTTCTTT.